Listed here are 28 T cell receptor beta chains from one sample, sequenced in a study of blood T cell repertoires in COVID-19. Profiling relied on immunoSEQ multiplex PCR, and the TCRdb table lists in-frame clones only, not all of them. The table has about 180,000 clones, about four fifths seen once. Sequencing was carried out using peripheral blood. These receptors were obtained from a man aged 70-80 years with active or convalescent COVID-19.

The chain carries TRBV19 and TRBJ1-2; D not certain. Trimming removed 7 bases from V and 2 bases from J, with 17 bases in between. CDR3 length: 15 residues. The germline V gene encodes CDR1 LNHDA and CDR2 SQIVND (reference sequence). CDR3 in amino acids: CASKEGPGSNYGYTF. Written as DNA, the CDR3 is TGTGCCAGTAAAGAAGGCCCGGGGTCCAACTATGGCTACACCTTC.

The rearrangement links TRBV7-9 to TRBJ2-7; TRBD2 aligns across 8 bases. V lost 7 bases, J lost 7 bases, and 15 bases stayed unmatched. The germline V gene encodes CDR1 SEHNR and CDR2 FQNEAQ (reference sequence). The CDR3 totals 15 residues. CDR3 bases: TGTGCCAGCACTCCTTCTTCGGGAGGGCCACGGGAGCAGTACTTC. Its protein is CASTPSSGGPREQYF. Complete variable domain (other parts from reference TRBV7-9 and TRBJ2-7): DTGVSQNPRHKITKRGQNVTFRCDPISEHNRLYWYRQTLGQGPEFLTYFQNEAQLEKSRLLSDRFSAERPKGSFSTLEIQRTEQGDSAMYLCASTPSSGGPREQYFGPGTRLTVT.

This clone has just one count. The CDR3 DNA follows: TGTGCCAGCAGTGAGGTTACATCTGAAGAGACCCAGTACTTC. Its translation is CASSEVTSEETQYF. This chain connects TRBV2 to TRBJ2-5; D uncertain. The V end was cut by 3 bases, the J end by 3 bases, with 11 bases between. The germline gives CDR1 SNHLY, CDR2 FYNNEI. The CDR3 consists of 14 residues.

The chain employs TRBV9 and TRBJ1-1; 7 nucleotides line up with TRBD1. Germline V gene data show CDR1 as SGDLS and CDR2 as YYNGEE. This CDR3 is 15 amino acids long. The V segment lost 2 bases and the J segment 2 bases; nucleotides outside the gene matches: 6. Here the CDR3 DNA reads TGTGCCAGCAGCGTGGACAGGAGTTACAACACTGAAGCTTTCTTT. Its protein is CASSVDRSYNTEAFF.

This chain joins TRBV6-5 and TRBJ2-7; 7 positions match TRBD2. Germline assignment: CDR1 MNHEY and CDR2 SVGAGI. The J segment lost 2 bases and the V segment lost 2 bases, leaving 3 bases of the junction unmatched. This CDR3 has 14 residues. CDR3 bases: TGTGCCAGCAGTTACGATGGGGGGGCCTACGAGCAGTACTTC. It yields the protein CASSYDGGAYEQYF.

The chain uses TRBV7-6 and TRBJ2-7; 7 bases are shared with TRBD1. The length of the CDR3 is 15 residues. Unmatched junction bases numbered 9, after V lost 0 bases and J lost 7 bases. Germline CDR1 is SGHVS and CDR2 is FNYEAQ. CDR3 nucleotide sequence: TGTGCCAGCAGCTTAGCCTGGGACAGTTCTCCAGAGCAGTACTTC. Encoded protein: CASSLAWDSSPEQYF.

The chain combines TRBV5-4 with TRBJ2-1; 7 bases match TRBD2. Losses at the gene ends were 4 bases for V and 7 bases for J; bases not matched to a gene: 11. CDR1 is SGHNT, CDR2 YYREEE, per germline (reference sequence). The CDR3 consists of 15 residues. The chain's CDR3 is CASSGAGTNTNEQFF. DNA of the CDR3: TGTGCCAGCAGCGGAGCCGGGACTAACACAAATGAGCAGTTCTTC.

This chain uses TRBV6-5 with TRBJ2-1; 15 bases are a match to TRBD2. The CDR3 contains 14 residues. Germline CDR1 is MNHEY and CDR2 is SVGAGI. The V and J ends lost 6 bases and 15 bases, in that order; junction bases with no gene match: 9. CDR3 loop: CASSEGLAGGIPFF. The CDR3 DNA follows: TGTGCCAGCAGCGAGGGACTAGCGGGAGGAATTCCGTTCTTC.

The V gene is TRBV3-1 (or the pseudogene TRBV3-2), the J gene TRBJ2-1, with a possible D match to TRBD2 (5 bases). The CDR3 extends over 14 amino acids. V lost 2 bases, J lost 5 bases, and 10 bases lay in between. Germline loops: CDR1 LGHDT, CDR2 YNNKEL (reference sequence). CDR3: CASSQTRVNNEQFF. The CDR3 DNA follows: TGTGCCAGCAGCCAAACGCGGGTAAACAATGAGCAGTTCTTC.

The chain employs TRBV29-1 and TRBJ1-1, with D unclear. The CDR3 is 13 residues long. Germline V lookup: CDR1 SQVTM, CDR2 ANQGSEA. Between the trimmed V and J ends, which lost 3 bases and 1 base, there was a span of 9 bases. The CDR3 nucleotides read TGCAGCGTTGAGGAACAGACGAACACTGAAGCTTTCTTT. This encodes CSVEEQTNTEAFF.

This rearrangement joins TRBV18 to TRBJ1-4, with TRBD1 identical over 9 bases. CDR3 size: 14 residues. Germline CDR1 reads KGHSH; CDR2 reads LQKENI. Losses at the gene ends were 8 bases for V and 3 bases for J; bases not matched to a gene: 4. CDR3: CASKQGAPNEKLFF. The CDR3 nucleotides read TGTGCCAGCAAACAGGGGGCTCCTAATGAAAAACTGTTTTTT.

The chain joins TRBV3-1 (or the pseudogene TRBV3-2) to TRBJ2-1, with D possibly TRBD2 on 6 matching bases. Trimming cost V 4 bases and J 3 bases, with 13 bases left between them. Germline V gives CDR1 LGHDT, CDR2 YNNKEL (reference sequence). The CDR3 length is 15 residues. The CDR3 DNA reads as TGTGCCAGCAGCCCCTGGGAAGCGGGCTACAATGAGCAGTTCTTC. Protein sequence: CASSPWEAGYNEQFF.

CDR3 DNA sequence: TGCAGCGTTGAAAGTGGGGCGCGAGGCTACACCTTC. The encoded protein is CSVESGARGYTF. The chain combines TRBV29-1 with TRBJ1-2; tentative D call: TRBD1 (5 bases). This CDR3 spans 12 amino acids. Germline assignment: CDR1 SQVTM and CDR2 ANQGSEA. Trimming cost V 2 bases and J 8 bases, with 12 bases left between them.

This clone was observed a few times. The CDR3, as DNA: TGTGCCAGCAGACGGACAGTTAGCAATCAGCCCCAGCATTTT. It yields the protein CASRRTVSNQPQHF. The rearrangement links TRBV6-6 to TRBJ1-5; the D gene is possibly TRBD1 (6 bases). The germline CDR1 and CDR2 sequences are MNHNY and SVGAGI (reference sequence). The CDR3 sequence is 14 residues long. V shed 6 bases and J shed 0 bases, with 9 bases lying between them.

V gene TRBV28 combines with J gene TRBJ2-7; D possibly corresponds to TRBD2 (5 bases). V gave up 6 bases and J gave up 6 bases, with 18 bases separating them. The V gene's germline CDR1 is MDHEN and CDR2 SYDVKM. This CDR3 is built from 14 residues. The CDR3 nucleotides read TGTGCCAGCAGCCCCCGACGAGGGAATCGCGAGCAGTACTTC. This sequence encodes CASSPRRGNREQYF.

There are a few counts of this clone. The V gene is TRBV9, the J gene TRBJ1-2; the D gene is possibly TRBD1 (5 bases). V dropped 0 bases and J dropped 8 bases, with 17 bases sitting between them. The CDR3 has 15 amino acids. Germline V gene data show CDR1 as SGDLS and CDR2 as YYNGEE. CDR3 sequence: CASSVEVGPILGYTF. The CDR3 nucleotides are TGTGCCAGCAGCGTAGAGGTGGGGCCTATCCTGGGCTACACCTTC. Variable domain in full (rest from reference TRBV9 and TRBJ1-2): DSGVTQTPKHLITATGQRVTLRCSPRSGDLSVYWYQQSLDQGLQFLIQYYNGEERAKGNILERFSAQQFPDLHSELNLSSLELGDSALYFCASSVEVGPILGYTFGSGTRLTVV.

The rearrangement links TRBV2 to TRBJ2-3; tentative D call: TRBD2 (6 bases). The V gene's germline CDR1 is SNHLY and CDR2 FYNNEI. CDR3 length: 14 amino acids. V was shortened by 3 bases and J by 6 bases, with 13 bases between the two germline ends. The CDR3 here is CASSEEGGEDTQYF. CDR3 coding DNA: TGTGCCAGCAGTGAGGAGGGCGGTGAGGATACGCAGTATTTT.

This clone occurred once. The V call is TRBV18, the J call TRBJ1-4; a weak D match, TRBD1 (5 bases). The CDR3 covers 19 residues. The germline V and J ends were trimmed by 1 base and 0 bases, with 18 bases remaining between them. Germline V gives CDR1 KGHSH, CDR2 LQKENI. CDR3 amino acids: CASSPRAGQSLATNEKLFF. The DNA of the CDR3 is TGTGCCAGCTCACCACGGGCGGGGCAAAGTCTGGCAACTAATGAAAAACTGTTTTTT.

The table lists this clone with a few counts. The chain is built from TRBV7-3 and TRBJ1-6; 7 bases are shared with TRBD1. Germline V gene lookup returns CDR1 SGHTA and CDR2 FQGTGA. This CDR3 has 14 amino acids. Trimming at V came to 5 bases and at J to 10 bases, leaving 8 bases not matched to a gene. CDR3 protein: CASSLGTAASPLHF. The CDR3 DNA sequence: TGTGCCAGCAGCCTGGGGACAGCGGCCTCACCCCTCCACTTT.

V gene TRBV18 combines with J gene TRBJ1-1, with a weak D call TRBD1 (5 bases). The CDR3 length is 15 residues. V was clipped by 3 bases and J by 1 base, with 12 bases between them. CDR1 and CDR2 (germline): KGHSH, LQKENI. The DNA of the CDR3 is TGTGCCAGCTCACCCCAGGGAGGAGAGAACACTGAAGCTTTCTTT. This gives the protein CASSPQGGENTEAFF. Full variable domain (outside the CDR3, taken from reference TRBV18 and TRBJ1-1): NAGVMQNPRHLVRRRGQEARLRCSPMKGHSHVYWYRQLPEEGLKFMVYLQKENIIDESGMPKERFSAEFPKEGPSILRIQQVVRGDSAAYFCASSPQGGENTEAFFGQGTRLTVV.

This chain links TRBV4-1 with TRBJ2-3, with TRBD2 matching over 15 bases. Germline CDR1 is MGHRA and CDR2 is YSYEKL. V was clipped by 4 bases and J by 5 bases; unmatched bases: 7. The length of the CDR3 is 17 residues. CDR3 DNA: TGCGCCAGCAGCCTAGGACTAGCGGGGGGGCCCGAAGATACGCAGTATTTT. Protein: CASSLGLAGGPEDTQYF.

This chain joins TRBV6-5 and TRBJ1-1, with 7 bases that match TRBD1. The CDR3 runs 15 residues. In germline, CDR1 is MNHEY, CDR2 SVGAGI. Trimming cost V 10 bases and J 4 bases; bases outside gene matches: 15. The CDR3 sequence: CATHTLSGGFTEAFF. The CDR3 DNA reads TGTGCCACCCATACTTTGTCAGGGGGGTTCACTGAAGCTTTCTTT.

V gene TRBV4-2 combines with J gene TRBJ2-2, with unresolved D. The V end was cut by 1 base, the J end by 0 bases, with 6 bases between. The CDR3 runs to 15 residues. Germline values: CDR1 LGHNA, CDR2 YNFKEQ. The CDR3 loop is CASSQVAANTGELFF. For the CDR3, the DNA is TGTGCCAGCAGCCAAGTGGCAGCGAACACCGGGGAGCTGTTTTTT.

V usage is TRBV10-1 and J usage is TRBJ1-6; D not certain. V lost 6 bases to trimming and J lost 7 bases, with 10 bases between them. Germline V gene lookup returns CDR1 WNHNN and CDR2 SYGVQD (reference sequence). CDR3 length: 13 residues. CDR3 DNA: TGCGCCAGCAGCTCCGGGATGAATTCACCCCTCCACTTT. This encodes CASSSGMNSPLHF.

The chain uses TRBV7-3 and TRBJ2-1; D might be TRBD1 (6 bases). This CDR3 spans 15 amino acids. V shed 5 bases and J shed 3 bases, with 14 bases lying between them. Germline V lookup: CDR1 SGHTA, CDR2 FQGTGA. The CDR3 spells CASSEQGNFYNEQFF. The CDR3 nucleotides are TGTGCCAGCAGCGAACAGGGCAACTTCTACAATGAGCAGTTCTTC.

This clone was seen more than once but under ten times. The chain couples TRBV30 to TRBJ1-1, with no clear D. In germline, CDR1 is GTSNPN, CDR2 SVGIG (reference sequence). This CDR3 comprises 11 residues. Trimming cost V 4 bases and J 6 bases, with 9 bases left between them. CDR3 loop: CAWTLGSEAFF. In DNA, the CDR3 is TGTGCCTGGACTCTGGGCTCTGAAGCTTTCTTT.

This sequence joins TRBV9 and TRBJ1-1, with 8 nucleotides matching TRBD1. After removal of 4 bases from V and 4 bases from J, the junction contained 12 bases not matched to a gene. The CDR3 covers 16 residues. Germline-derived CDR1 and CDR2 are SGDLS and YYNGEE. The CDR3 DNA sequence: TGTGCCAGCAGCCCCTCCAGGGGGCATTGGATCACTGAAGCTTTCTTT. Translating gives CASSPSRGHWITEAFF.

This clone was seen more than once but under ten times. This chain connects TRBV6-6 to TRBJ2-3, with 10 positions matching TRBD2. There are 19 residues in the CDR3. Trimming removed 5 bases from V and 4 bases from J; junction bases left unmatched: 18. Germline loops: CDR1 MNHNY, CDR2 SVGAGI (reference sequence). CDR3 sequence reads: CASSRSSAVLAGDADTQYF. For the CDR3, the DNA is TGTGCCAGCAGTCGATCGTCGGCTGTTCTAGCGGGAGACGCAGATACGCAGTATTTT.